This T cell receptor (beta chain) was recorded in a study of post-analysis software for immune sequencing data. Study details: In terms of disease course, relapsing-remitting, secondary progressive and progressive-relapsing multiple sclerosis were included. Study-wide results and limits: Controls showed significantly higher normalized Chao1 diversity than did multiple sclerosis patients. Co-batched samples clustered tightly together by F measure.

Prepared libraries of TCR beta cDNA carried unique molecular identifiers. Yield was roughly 0.5 million cDNA molecules from approximately 0.95 to 9.8 million T cells. TCRdb re-analysed the PCR reads in MiXCR, keeping a single row per CDR3 protein. The sample shows 600,000 to 750,000 distinct CDR3 sequences, approximately 59% of them seen only once. In this sample, this clonotype turned up once. Its antigen is not identified. Input material: blood. The source of this sequence is a girl aged 2 to 10 with multiple sclerosis.

The CDR3 protein is CASSQDPVRGFNTQYF. The CDR3 region has the DNA TGCGCCAGCAGCCAAGATCCAGTCCGGGGGTTCAATACGCAGTATTTT. J is TRBJ2-3 and V is TRBV4-3, with D tentatively TRBD2 (6 bases). V was trimmed by 0 bases and J by 7 bases, leaving 17 bases between them. In germline, CDR1 is LGHNA, CDR2 YSLEER. This CDR3 has 16 residues.